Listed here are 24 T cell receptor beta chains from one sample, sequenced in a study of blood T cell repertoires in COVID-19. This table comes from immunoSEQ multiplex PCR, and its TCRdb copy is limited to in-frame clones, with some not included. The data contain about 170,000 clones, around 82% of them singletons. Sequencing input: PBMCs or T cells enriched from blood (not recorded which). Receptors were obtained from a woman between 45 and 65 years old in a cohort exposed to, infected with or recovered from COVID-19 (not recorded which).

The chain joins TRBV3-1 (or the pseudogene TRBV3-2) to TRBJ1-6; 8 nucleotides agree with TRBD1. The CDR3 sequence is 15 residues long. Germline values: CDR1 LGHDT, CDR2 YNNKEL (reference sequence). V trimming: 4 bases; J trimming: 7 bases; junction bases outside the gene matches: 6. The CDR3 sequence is CASSRRQGTNSPLHF. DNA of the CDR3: TGTGCCAGCAGCCGAAGACAGGGGACAAATTCACCCCTCCACTTT.

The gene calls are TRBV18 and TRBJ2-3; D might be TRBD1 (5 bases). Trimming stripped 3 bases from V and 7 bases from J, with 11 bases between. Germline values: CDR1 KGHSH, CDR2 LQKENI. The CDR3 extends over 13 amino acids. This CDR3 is CASSPDIGNTQYF. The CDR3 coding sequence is TGTGCCAGCTCACCGGACATTGGGAATACGCAGTATTTT.

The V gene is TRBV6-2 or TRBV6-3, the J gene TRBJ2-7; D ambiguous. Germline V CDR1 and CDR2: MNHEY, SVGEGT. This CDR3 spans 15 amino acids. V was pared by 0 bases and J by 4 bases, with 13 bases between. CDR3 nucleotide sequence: TGTGCCAGCAGTTACTCGGCAGCGAGCCTATACGAGCAGTACTTC. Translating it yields CASSYSAASLYEQYF.

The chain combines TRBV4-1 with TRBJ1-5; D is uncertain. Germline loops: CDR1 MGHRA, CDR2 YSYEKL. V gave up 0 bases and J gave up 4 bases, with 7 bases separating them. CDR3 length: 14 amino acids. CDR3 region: CASSQDRRNQPQHF. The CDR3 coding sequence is TGCGCCAGCAGCCAAGATCGGAGGAATCAGCCCCAGCATTTT.

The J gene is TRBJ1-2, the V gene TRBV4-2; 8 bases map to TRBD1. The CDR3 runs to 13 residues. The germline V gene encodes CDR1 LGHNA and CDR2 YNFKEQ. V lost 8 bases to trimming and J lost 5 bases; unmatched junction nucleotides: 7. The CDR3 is CASRGQGIYGYTF. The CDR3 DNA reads TGTGCCAGCCGAGGACAGGGTATTTATGGCTACACCTTC.

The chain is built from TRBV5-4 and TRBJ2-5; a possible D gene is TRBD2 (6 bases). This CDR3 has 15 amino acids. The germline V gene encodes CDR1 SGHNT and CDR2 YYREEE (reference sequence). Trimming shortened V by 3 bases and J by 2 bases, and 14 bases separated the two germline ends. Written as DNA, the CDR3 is TGTGCCAGCAGCTCACCGGGACTGGATCAAGAGACCCAGTACTTC. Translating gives CASSSPGLDQETQYF.

CDR3 nucleotide sequence: TGTGCCAGCAGCCGCCTCCGAGATGAAGCTTTCTTT. Amino acid sequence: CASSRLRDEAFF. The rearrangement uses TRBV3-1 (or the pseudogene TRBV3-2) and TRBJ1-1; D gene uncertain. The germline gives CDR1 LGHDT, CDR2 YNNKEL (reference sequence). This CDR3 region has 12 residues. Trimming took 4 bases from V and 7 from J, leaving 10 bases between them.

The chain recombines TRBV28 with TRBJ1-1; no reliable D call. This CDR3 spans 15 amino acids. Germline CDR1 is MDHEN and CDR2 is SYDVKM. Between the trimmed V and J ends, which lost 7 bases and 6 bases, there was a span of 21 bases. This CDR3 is CASTMTPLGRAEAFF. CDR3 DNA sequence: TGTGCCAGCACTATGACACCTTTAGGGAGGGCTGAAGCTTTCTTT.

Written as DNA, the CDR3 is TGTGCCAGTAGTATTTCGGTTTTCTCTGGAAACACCATATATTTT. Translated, it gives CASSISVFSGNTIYF. The V call is TRBV19, the J call TRBJ1-3; D is ambiguous. Per germline, CDR1 LNHDA and CDR2 SQIVND (reference sequence). CDR3 size: 15 residues. Between the trimmed V and J ends, which lost 3 bases and 0 bases, there was a span of 9 bases.

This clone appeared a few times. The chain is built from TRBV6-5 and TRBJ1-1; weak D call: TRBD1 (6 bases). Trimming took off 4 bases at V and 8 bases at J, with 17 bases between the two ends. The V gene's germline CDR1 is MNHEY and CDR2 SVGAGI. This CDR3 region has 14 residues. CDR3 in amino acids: CASSSKDRPREAFF. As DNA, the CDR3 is TGTGCCAGCAGTTCCAAAGACAGGCCGAGAGAAGCTTTCTTT.

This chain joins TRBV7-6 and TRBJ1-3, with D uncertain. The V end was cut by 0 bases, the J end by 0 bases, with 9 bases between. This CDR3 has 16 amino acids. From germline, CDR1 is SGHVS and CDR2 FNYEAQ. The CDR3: CASSLATVFSGNTIYF. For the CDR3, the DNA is TGTGCCAGCAGCTTAGCCACAGTGTTCTCTGGAAACACCATATATTTT.

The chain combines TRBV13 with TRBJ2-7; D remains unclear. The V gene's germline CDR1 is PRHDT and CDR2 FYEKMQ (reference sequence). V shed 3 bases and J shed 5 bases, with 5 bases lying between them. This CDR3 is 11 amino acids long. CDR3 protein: CASSFRDEQYF. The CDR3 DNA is TGTGCCAGCAGCTTCCGGGACGAGCAGTACTTC.

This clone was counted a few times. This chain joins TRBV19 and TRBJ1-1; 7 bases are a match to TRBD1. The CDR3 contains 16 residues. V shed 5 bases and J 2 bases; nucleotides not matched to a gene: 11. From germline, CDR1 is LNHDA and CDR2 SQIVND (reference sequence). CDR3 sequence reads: CASSALTGYLNTEAFF. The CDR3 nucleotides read TGTGCCAGTAGTGCGTTGACAGGGTACCTCAACACTGAAGCTTTCTTT.

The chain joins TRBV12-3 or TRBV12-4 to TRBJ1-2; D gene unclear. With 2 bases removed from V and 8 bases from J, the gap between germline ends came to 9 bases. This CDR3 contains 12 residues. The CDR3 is CASSLTVYGYTF. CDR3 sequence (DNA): TGTGCCAGCAGTTTAACAGTTTACGGCTACACCTTC.

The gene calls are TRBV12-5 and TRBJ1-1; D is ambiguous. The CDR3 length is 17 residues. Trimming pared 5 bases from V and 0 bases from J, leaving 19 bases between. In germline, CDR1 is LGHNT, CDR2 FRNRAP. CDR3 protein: CASGPPSARSLNTEAFF. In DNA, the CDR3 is TGTGCTAGTGGTCCCCCGAGCGCACGCTCATTGAACACTGAAGCTTTCTTT.

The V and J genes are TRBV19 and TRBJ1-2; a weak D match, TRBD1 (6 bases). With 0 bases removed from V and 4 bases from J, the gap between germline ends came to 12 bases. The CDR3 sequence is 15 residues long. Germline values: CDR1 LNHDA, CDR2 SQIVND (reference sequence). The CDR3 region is CASSIDLAGAYGYTF. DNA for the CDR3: TGTGCCAGTAGTATAGATCTCGCAGGGGCCTATGGCTACACCTTC.

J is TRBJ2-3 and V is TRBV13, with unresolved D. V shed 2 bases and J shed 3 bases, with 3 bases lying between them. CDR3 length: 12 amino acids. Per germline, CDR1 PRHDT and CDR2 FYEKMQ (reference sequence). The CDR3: CASSLYTDTQYF. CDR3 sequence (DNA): TGTGCCAGCAGCTTATATACAGATACGCAGTATTTT.

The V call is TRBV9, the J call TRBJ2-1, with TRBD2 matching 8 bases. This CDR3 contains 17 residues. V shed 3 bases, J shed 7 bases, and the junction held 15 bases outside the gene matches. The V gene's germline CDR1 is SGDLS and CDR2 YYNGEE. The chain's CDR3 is CASSATSAPLLANEQFF. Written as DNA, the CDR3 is TGTGCCAGCAGCGCGACTAGCGCCCCCCTTTTGGCGAATGAGCAGTTCTTC.

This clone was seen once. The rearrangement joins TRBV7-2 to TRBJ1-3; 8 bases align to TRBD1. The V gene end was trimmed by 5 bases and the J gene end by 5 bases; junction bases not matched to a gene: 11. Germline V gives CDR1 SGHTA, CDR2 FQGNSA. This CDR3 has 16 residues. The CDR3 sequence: CASSRQGQVSRNTIYF. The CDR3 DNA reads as TGTGCCAGCAGCCGGCAGGGACAGGTTTCGCGAAACACCATATATTTT.

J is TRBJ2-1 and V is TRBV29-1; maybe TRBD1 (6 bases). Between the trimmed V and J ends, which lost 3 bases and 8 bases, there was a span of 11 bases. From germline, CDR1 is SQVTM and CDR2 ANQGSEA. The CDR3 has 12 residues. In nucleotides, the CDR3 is TGCAGCGTTGAGTGGGGGCCGGATGAGCAGTTCTTC. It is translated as CSVEWGPDEQFF.

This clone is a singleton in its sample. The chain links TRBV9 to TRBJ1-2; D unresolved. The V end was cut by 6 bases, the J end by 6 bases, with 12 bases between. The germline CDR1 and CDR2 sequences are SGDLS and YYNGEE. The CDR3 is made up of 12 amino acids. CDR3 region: CASMRDGNGYTF. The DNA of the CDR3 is TGTGCCAGCATGCGGGATGGGAATGGCTACACCTTC.

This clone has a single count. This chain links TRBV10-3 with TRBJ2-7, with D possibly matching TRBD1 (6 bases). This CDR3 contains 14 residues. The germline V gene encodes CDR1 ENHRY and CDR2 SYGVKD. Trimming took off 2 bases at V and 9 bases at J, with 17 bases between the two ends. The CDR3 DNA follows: TGTGCCATCAGTGAGAATACAGGGACCTTGCCGCAGTACTTC. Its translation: CAISENTGTLPQYF.

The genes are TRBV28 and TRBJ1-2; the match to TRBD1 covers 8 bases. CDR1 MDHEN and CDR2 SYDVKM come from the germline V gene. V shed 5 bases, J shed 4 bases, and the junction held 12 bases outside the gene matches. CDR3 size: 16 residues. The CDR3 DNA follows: TGTGCCAGCAGTACTAACGGACAGGGCGGGGGCTATGGCTACACCTTC. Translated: CASSTNGQGGGYGYTF.

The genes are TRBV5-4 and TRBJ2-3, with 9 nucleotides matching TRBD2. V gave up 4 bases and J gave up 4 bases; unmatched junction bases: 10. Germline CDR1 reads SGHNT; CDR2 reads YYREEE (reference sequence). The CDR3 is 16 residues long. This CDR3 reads CASSPGLRGGADTQYF. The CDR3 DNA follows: TGTGCCAGCAGCCCCGGGTTGCGGGGGGGCGCAGATACGCAGTATTTT.